This TCR beta chain was captured in a study of human T cells and chemical hapten exposure (dated by TCRdb to the early 2020s). Concerning the study at large: For sensitization, 2% DPC in acetone was applied to a 2 cm by 2 cm area of upper inner arm skin. Throughout the roughly 25-week study period, patients were also given weekly therapeutic DPC doses on the scalp. Patch testing was done on the upper back using Finn chambers containing 0.01% DPC, and results were scored after 6 days according to International Contact Dermatitis Research Group standards. The patient cohort, mostly female, included alopecia areata with under or over 50% scalp involvement, alopecia totalis and alopecia universalis. Libraries were combined into a pool for sequencing, and differences in TCR yield between samples came mainly from small differences in library volumes within the pool. In alopecia patients, the study followed how the peripheral blood TCR repertoire changed in vivo over primary and secondary sensitization to diphenylcyclopropenone (DPC), a hapten. Patient blood was sampled pre-sensitization (week 0) and at 2, 6 and about 24 weeks after DPC sensitization. Blood for TCR sequencing was provided by twenty-nine alopecia patients at one to four time points (pre-sensitization, 2, 6 and 24 weeks).

What the authors observed across the whole study: Alopecia, a presumed autoimmune disease, was present in all patients, so the immune response of the patients might differ from that of healthy individuals. Repeated subsampling changed both the strength of the expansion versus patch-test correlation and the threshold at which the correlation became significant. Expanded TCRs formed significantly more large CDR3 similarity clusters than pre-sensitization or healthy control sets, consistent with antigen-driven responses. The number of PT1 expanded TCRs positively correlated with patch test score, significant at thresholds 8, 16 and 32 but not 4. The number of TCRs above 1 in 1000 frequency did not change with DPC sensitization; there was no evidence of global repertoire structure alterations.

Sample time point, as interpreted from the label and publication: pre-sensitization, week 0. Taken with the paper, the label for treatment or condition translates to: therapeutic diphenylcyclopropenone sensitization with weekly scalp DPC. Blood at each patch-test visit was drawn before the patch test was applied. Patients were eligible if aged 18 to 70, diagnosed with alopecia and judged suitable for DPC therapy, and pregnant patients were excluded. Total RNA was isolated from unfractionated whole blood collected in Tempus Blood RNA tubes. The V end loses 0 bases and the J end loses 0 bases, and a stretch of 17 bases separates them. From cysteine to phenylalanine, the CDR3 is 17 amino acids long. Here the CDR3 DNA is all that survives: 51 bases in frame from base 1. The germline V gene (reference sequence) specifies DFQATT as CDR1 and SNEGSKA as CDR2. The library was built by means of RACE. Sequenced on a NextSeq 500. Library preparation attached unique molecular identifiers to individual cDNA molecules for quantitative, reproducible TCR counting. From each blood RNA sample, both TCR alpha and TCR beta chains were sequenced. Under the source paper's analysis protocol: The median number of TCRs per sample was 95,638, ranging from about 20,000 to 750,000. The Decombinator software suite was used to annotate V, J and CDR3 in the TCR reads. To make PS versus PT1 abundance plots, every sample was subsampled to the same number of TCRs (28,000). TCRs were defined as expanded if absent before sensitization and observed at least eight times at the 2-week time point. Using fastp at Q25 and MiXCR, TCRdb reprocessed the public reads and kept productive beta chains. Rows with a matching CDR3 protein are joined into one entry that keeps the most common DNA and genes. TCRdb's processing, not the study's, gives the V and J calls here. This sample lists 62,000 or so distinct CDR3 sequences; approximately 11% were detected once. The ten largest clonotypes hold 5% to 5.5% of the sample.

This clonotype appeared a few times. Its recognized antigen is unknown. No quality values exist for individual bases; no much larger clone is one base distant. The source material was whole blood, sampled in connection with sensitization to the hapten diphenylcyclopropenone (DPC). This chain joins TRBV20-1 to TRBJ1-2; TRBD1 is a weak D gene call, 5 bases matching. This TCR came from a woman in her forties or fifties with alopecia areata. Some clones in this sample may be carry-over from other donors' samples. In nucleotide form, the sequence is TGCAGTGCTAGAGAGGGGACGACCTTCTCTTCTAACTATGGCTACACCTTC. This is translated as CSAREGTTFSSNYGYTF.